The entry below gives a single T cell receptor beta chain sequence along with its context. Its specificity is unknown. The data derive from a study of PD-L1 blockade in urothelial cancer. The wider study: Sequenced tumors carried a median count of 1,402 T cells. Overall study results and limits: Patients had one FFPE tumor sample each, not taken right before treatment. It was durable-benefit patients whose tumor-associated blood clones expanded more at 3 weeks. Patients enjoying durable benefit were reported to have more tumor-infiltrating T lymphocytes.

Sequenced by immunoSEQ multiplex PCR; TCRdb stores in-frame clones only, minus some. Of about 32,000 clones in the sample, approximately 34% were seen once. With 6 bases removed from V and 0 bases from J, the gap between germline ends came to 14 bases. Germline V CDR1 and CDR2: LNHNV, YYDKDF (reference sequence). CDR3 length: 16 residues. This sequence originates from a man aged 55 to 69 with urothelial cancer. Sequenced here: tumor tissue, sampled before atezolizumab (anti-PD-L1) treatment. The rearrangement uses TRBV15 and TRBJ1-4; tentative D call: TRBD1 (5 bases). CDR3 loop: CATSPGTSATNEKLFF. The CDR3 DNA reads TGTGCCACCAGTCCCGGGACGTCCGCAACTAATGAAAAACTGTTTTTT. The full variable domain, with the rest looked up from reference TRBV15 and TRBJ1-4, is DAMVIQNPRYQVTQFGKPVTLSCSQTLNHNVMYWYQQKSSQAPKLLFHYYDKDFNNEADTPDNFQSRRPNTSFCFLDIRSPGLGDTAMYLCATSPGTSATNEKLFFGSGTQLSVL.